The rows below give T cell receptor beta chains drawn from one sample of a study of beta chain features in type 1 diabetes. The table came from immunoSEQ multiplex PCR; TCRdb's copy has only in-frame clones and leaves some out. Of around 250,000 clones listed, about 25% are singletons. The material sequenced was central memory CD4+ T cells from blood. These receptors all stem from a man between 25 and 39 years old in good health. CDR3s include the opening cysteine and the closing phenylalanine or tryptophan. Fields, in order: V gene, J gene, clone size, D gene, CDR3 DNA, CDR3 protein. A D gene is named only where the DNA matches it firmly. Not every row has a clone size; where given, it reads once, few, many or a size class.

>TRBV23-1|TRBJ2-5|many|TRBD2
TGCGCCAGCAGTCATCCCGGGACTAGCGGGAGAATGGAGACCCAGTACTTC
CASSHPGTSGRMETQYF
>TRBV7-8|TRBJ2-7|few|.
TGTGCCAGCAGCCCCGCCCCGGGGACGAAAGGTGACGAGCAGTACTTC
CASSPAPGTKGDEQYF
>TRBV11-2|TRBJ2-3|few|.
TGTGCCAGCAGCTTTTCAAGGGGCACAGATACGCAGTATTTT
CASSFSRGTDTQYF
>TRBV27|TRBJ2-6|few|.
TGTGCCAGCTGCCGGGCCTCAGGAGGTGGGGCCAACGTCCTGACTTTC
CASCRASGGGANVLTF
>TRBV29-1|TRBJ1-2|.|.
TGCAGCGTTGCCCGGCGGGCAGAGAACTATGGCTACACCTTC
CSVARRAENYGYTF
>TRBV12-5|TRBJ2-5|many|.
TGTGCTAGTGGTCCGGGCGACAGGTTTGAGACCCAGTACTTC
CASGPGDRFETQYF
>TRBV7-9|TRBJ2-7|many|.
TGTGCCAGCAGCTTTTCTACGGATGGACCTTCGGACTTC
CASSFSTDGPSDF
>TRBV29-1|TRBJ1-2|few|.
TGCAGCGTTATTTCCGCGCGGGGCTACACCTTC
CSVISARGYTF
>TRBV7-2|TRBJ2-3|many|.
TGTGCCAGCAGCCAAGTCGGAGCGGCCACAGATACGCAGTATTTT
CASSQVGAATDTQYF
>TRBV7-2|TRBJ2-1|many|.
TGTGCCAGCGGAATGACGGATGAGCAGTTCTTC
CASGMTDEQFF
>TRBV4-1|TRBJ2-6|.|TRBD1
TGCGCCAGCAGCCTACGACAGGGGCCTACCAATCTTGGGGCCAACGTCCTGACTTTC
CASSLRQGPTNLGANVLTF
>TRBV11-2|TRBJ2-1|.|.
TGTGCCAGCAGCTTAGAGTGGAACAATGAGCAGTTCTTC
CASSLEWNNEQFF
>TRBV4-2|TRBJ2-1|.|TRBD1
TGTGCCAGCAGCCACGGGACAGGGACCGATGAGCAGTTCTTC
CASSHGTGTDEQFF
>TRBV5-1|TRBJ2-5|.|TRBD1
TGCGCCAGCAGGCCCGGGACAGGGGGCGTCGGGACCCAGTACTTC
CASRPGTGGVGTQYF
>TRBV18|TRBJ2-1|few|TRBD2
TGTGCCAGCTCAACGACTAGCGAAGATGAGCAGTTCTTC
CASSTTSEDEQFF
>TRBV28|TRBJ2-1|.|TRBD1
TGTGCCAGCAGTTCCCTCCCGGGACAGGGGGCAGCCTACAATGAGCAGTTCTTC
CASSSLPGQGAAYNEQFF
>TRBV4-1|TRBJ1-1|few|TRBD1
TGCGCCAGCAGCCGTTTTAACGGACAGGGGGCCGGCACTGAAGCTTTCTTT
CASSRFNGQGAGTEAFF
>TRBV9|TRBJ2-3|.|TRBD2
TGTGCCAGCCCTAGCGGGAGTTGTACAGATACGCAGTATTTT
CASPSGSCTDTQYF
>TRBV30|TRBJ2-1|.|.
TGTGCCTGGAGTAGTGGACAGCTCCATTTAAACAATGAGCAGTTCTTC
CAWSSGQLHLNNEQFF
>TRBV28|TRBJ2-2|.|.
TGTGCCAGCAGTTTTGAATCTGCGAACACCGGGGAGCTGTTTTTT
CASSFESANTGELFF
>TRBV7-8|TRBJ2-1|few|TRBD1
TGTGCCAGCAGCTTAGTTTGGGGACAGGGCGAAGAGCAGTTCTTC
CASSLVWGQGEEQFF
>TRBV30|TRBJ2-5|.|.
TGTGCCTGGAGTAACAGGGCCCCCGGCCAAGAGACCCAGTACTTC
CAWSNRAPGQETQYF
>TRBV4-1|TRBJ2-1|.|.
TGCGCCAGCAGCCCGGGACTGTTTAATGAGCAGTTCTTC
CASSPGLFNEQFF
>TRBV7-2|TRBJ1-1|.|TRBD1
TGTGCCAGCAGCTCCGACAGGGACTCCACTGAAGCTTTCTTT
CASSSDRDSTEAFF
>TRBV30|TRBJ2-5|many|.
TGTGCCTGCGGGCGGCCCCCATGGGAGACCCAGTACTTC
CACGRPPWETQYF
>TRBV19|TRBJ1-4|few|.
TGTGCCAGTAGACCACAGGGAACGAATGAAAAACTGTTTTTT
CASRPQGTNEKLFF
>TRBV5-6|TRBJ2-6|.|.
TGTGCCAGCAGCCCGTCGAGCGGGTCCAACGTCCTGACTTTC
CASSPSSGSNVLTF
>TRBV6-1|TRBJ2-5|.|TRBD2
TGTGCCAGCAGTGAAGAACTAGCGGGGCTGGAGACCCAGTACTTC
CASSEELAGLETQYF
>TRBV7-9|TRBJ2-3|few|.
TGTGCCAGCATCCTAATTAGCACAGATACGCAGTATTTT
CASILISTDTQYF
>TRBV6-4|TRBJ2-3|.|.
TGTGCCAGTTCCCGGGACCTCGGGGATACGCAGTATTTT
CASSRDLGDTQYF
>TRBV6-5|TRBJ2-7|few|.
TGTGCCAGCAGCCCGGACAAGCGCGAGCAGTACTTC
CASSPDKREQYF
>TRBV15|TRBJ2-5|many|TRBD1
TGTGCCACCAGCAGAGGCCGCGGACAGGGCCAAGAGACCCAGTACTTC
CATSRGRGQGQETQYF
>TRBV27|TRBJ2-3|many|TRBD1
TGTGCCAGCAGTTTGGACAGGGCAAAAGATACGCAGTATTTT
CASSLDRAKDTQYF
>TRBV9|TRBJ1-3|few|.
TGTGCCAGCAGCGCCTCGCACTACGGAAACACCATATATTTT
CASSASHYGNTIYF
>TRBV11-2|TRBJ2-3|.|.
TGTGCCAGCAGCTCGGGGCTCACAGATACGCAGTATTTT
CASSSGLTDTQYF
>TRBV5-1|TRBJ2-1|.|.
TGCGCCAGCAGCTTGGCCTACAATGAGCAGTTCTTC
CASSLAYNEQFF
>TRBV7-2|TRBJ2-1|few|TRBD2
TGTGCCAGCAGCGCAACGACTAGCGGCTCCTACAATGAGCAGTTCTTC
CASSATTSGSYNEQFF
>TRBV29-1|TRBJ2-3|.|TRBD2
TGCAGCGTTGCGACTAGGTTAACGACTAGCGGCACAGATACGCAGTATTTT
CSVATRLTTSGTDTQYF
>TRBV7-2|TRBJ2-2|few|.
TGTGCCAGCAGCTTAGTTAGTTTACAGGGACGAACCGGGGAGCTGTTTTTT
CASSLVSLQGRTGELFF
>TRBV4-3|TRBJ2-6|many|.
TGCGCCAGCAGCCAGTGGGTTTCTGGGGCCAACGTCCTGACTTTC
CASSQWVSGANVLTF
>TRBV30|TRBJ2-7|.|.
TGTGCCTGGAGTGTAGGCACTCACGGCTACGAGCAGTACTTC
CAWSVGTHGYEQYF
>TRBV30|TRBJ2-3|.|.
TGTGCCTGGAGTTCATTCGGTGAAACGCAGTATTTT
CAWSSFGETQYF
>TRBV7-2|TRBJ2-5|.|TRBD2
TGTGCCAGCAGCTCTAATGGACTAGCGGGAGAGACCCAGTACTTC
CASSSNGLAGETQYF
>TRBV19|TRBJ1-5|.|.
TGTGCCAGTAGACCTAGCAATCAGCCCCAGCATTTT
CASRPSNQPQHF
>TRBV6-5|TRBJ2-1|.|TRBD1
TGTGCCAGCAGTTACTCGACAGGGAATGAGCAGTTCTTC
CASSYSTGNEQFF
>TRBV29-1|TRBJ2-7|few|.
TGCAGCGTTGCCGGCACCTACGAGCAGTACTTC
CSVAGTYEQYF
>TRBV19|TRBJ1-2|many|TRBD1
TGTGCCAGTAGTCGGGGACAGGGGAACGGCTACACCTTC
CASSRGQGNGYTF
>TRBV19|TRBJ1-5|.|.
TGTGCCAGTAGTATAGTCGCAAGGGGCTGGCAGCCCCAGCATTTT
CASSIVARGWQPQHF
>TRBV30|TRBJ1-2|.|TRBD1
TGTGCCTGGAGGGGACAGGCGAACTATGGCTACACCTTC
CAWRGQANYGYTF
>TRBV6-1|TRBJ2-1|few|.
TGTGCCAGTAGGAGGGCCGGGCGCTATGAGCAGTTCTTC
CASRRAGRYEQFF
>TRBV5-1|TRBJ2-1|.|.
TGCGCCAGCAGCCAGAGCGGGACAACCCGATCTGAGCAGTTCTTC
CASSQSGTTRSEQFF
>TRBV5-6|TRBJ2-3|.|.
TGTGCCAGCAGCTCGCAACGGGATACGCAGTATTTT
CASSSQRDTQYF
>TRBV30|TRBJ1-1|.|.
TGTGCCTGGAGCCAGGGCGCAAACACTGAAGCTTTCTTT
CAWSQGANTEAFF